These 2 T cell receptor beta chains came from one sample sequenced in a study. TCRdb called the 5' RACE reads again in MiXCR, with one record for every CDR3 protein. The data contain more than 4,500 distinct CDR3 sequences, approximately 31% of them singletons. Source material: naive CD4+ T cells sorted from a lymph node. Sample subset: naive CD4+ T cells, CD4+CD45RA+CD25-. The receptors originated from a female donor with breast cancer.

By frequency in the sample, this clonotype is medium-sized. The chain joins TRBV5-1 to TRBJ2-3, with TRBD2 as a possible D gene (5 bases). The CDR3 contains 16 residues. CDR1 is SGHRS and CDR2 is YFSETQ in the germline V gene. V was clipped by 0 bases and J by 0 bases, with 11 bases between them. CDR3 loop: CASSLDLGVSTDTQYF. CDR3 DNA sequence: TGCGCCAGCAGCTTGGATTTGGGAGTCAGCACAGATACGCAGTATTTT.

V usage is TRBV6-5 and J usage is TRBJ2-1, with 9 nucleotides matching TRBD2. After removal of 5 bases from V and 7 bases from J, the junction contained 3 bases not matched to a gene. Germline CDR1 and CDR2: MNHEY and SVGAGI. This CDR3 has 13 amino acids. The CDR3 reads CASSTLAGNEQFF. The CDR3 nucleotides read TGTGCCAGCAGTACTCTAGCGGGAAATGAGCAGTTCTTC.